A selection of T cell receptor beta chains follows, all from one sample in a study of OX40 agonist ivuxolimab in advanced cancers. TCRdb's copy holds only in-frame clones and misses some; the assay was immunoSEQ multiplex PCR. The sample gives 40,000 to 45,000 clones, 82% of which show up once; 20% to 25% is in the top ten. The input for sequencing was CD4+ or CD8+ T cells sorted from blood, taken in a trial of the OX40 agonist ivuxolimab. These receptors were obtained from an adult with an advanced solid tumor such as melanoma, head and neck, liver or kidney cancer. Each CDR3 is given without its conserved first and last residue. The order of the fields is V gene, CDR3 length, J gene, D gene, clone size, CDR3 protein. A D gene is named only where the DNA matches it firmly. Rows give clone size only sometimes, using once, few, many, or a class for an expanded clone.

V gene: TRBV7-2
CDR3 length: 12
J gene: TRBJ1-2
D gene: .
clone size: .
CDR3 protein: ASSLGAGGNGYT

V gene: TRBV28
CDR3 length: 17
J gene: TRBJ1-4
D gene: .
clone size: .
CDR3 protein: ASSFNIDGPQATNEKLF

V gene: TRBV4-1
CDR3 length: 11
J gene: TRBJ2-7
D gene: .
clone size: once
CDR3 protein: TSSQGEGYEQY

V gene: TRBV29-1
CDR3 length: 13
J gene: TRBJ1-2
D gene: .
clone size: .
CDR3 protein: SVEDTHSFNYGYT

V gene: TRBV6-1
CDR3 length: 12
J gene: TRBJ2-1
D gene: TRBD2
clone size: .
CDR3 protein: ASSQSGGAFEQF

V gene: TRBV9
CDR3 length: 14
J gene: TRBJ2-5
D gene: .
clone size: .
CDR3 protein: ASSVATGRTQETQY

V gene: TRBV27
CDR3 length: 9
J gene: TRBJ2-1
D gene: .
clone size: .
CDR3 protein: ASSLKEEQF

V gene: TRBV27
CDR3 length: 13
J gene: TRBJ2-7
D gene: TRBD1
clone size: .
CDR3 protein: ASSYGTGRPYEQY

V gene: TRBV5-6
CDR3 length: 16
J gene: TRBJ2-3
D gene: TRBD1
clone size: .
CDR3 protein: ASSWLWSGTGSTDTQY

V gene: TRBV14
CDR3 length: 11
J gene: TRBJ1-1
D gene: .
clone size: few
CDR3 protein: ASSKVLYSEAF

V gene: TRBV6-5
CDR3 length: 11
J gene: TRBJ1-1
D gene: .
clone size: .
CDR3 protein: ASSYSEETEAF

V gene: TRBV11-2
CDR3 length: 13
J gene: TRBJ1-2
D gene: .
clone size: .
CDR3 protein: ASSASGGFKDGYT

V gene: TRBV6-5
CDR3 length: 13
J gene: TRBJ2-1
D gene: TRBD2
clone size: .
CDR3 protein: ASSLAGGPHNEQF

V gene: TRBV29-1
CDR3 length: 11
J gene: TRBJ2-7
D gene: .
clone size: .
CDR3 protein: SVEEGDEYEQY

V gene: TRBV7-2
CDR3 length: 10
J gene: TRBJ2-1
D gene: TRBD1
clone size: .
CDR3 protein: ASSKQGRSQF

V gene: TRBV5-6
CDR3 length: 12
J gene: .
D gene: .
clone size: .
CDR3 protein: ASSSTGSSYEQY

V gene: TRBV7-3
CDR3 length: 11
J gene: TRBJ1-1
D gene: .
clone size: .
CDR3 protein: ASSSGGDTEAF

V gene: TRBV18
CDR3 length: 11
J gene: TRBJ1-1
D gene: TRBD1
clone size: .
CDR3 protein: AGQGGENTEAF

V gene: TRBV7-9
CDR3 length: 14
J gene: TRBJ2-3
D gene: TRBD2
clone size: .
CDR3 protein: ASSWGEGQGTDTQY

V gene: TRBV10-3
CDR3 length: 12
J gene: TRBJ2-3
D gene: .
clone size: .
CDR3 protein: AINAGGSTDTQY

V gene: TRBV13
CDR3 length: 11
J gene: TRBJ1-1
D gene: .
clone size: .
CDR3 protein: ASSPTGGVEAF

V gene: TRBV4-1
CDR3 length: 14
J gene: TRBJ2-3
D gene: TRBD2
clone size: few
CDR3 protein: ASSLVGGGTADTQY

V gene: TRBV5-4
CDR3 length: 12
J gene: TRBJ1-2
D gene: .
clone size: .
CDR3 protein: ASSLVTEVYGYT

V gene: TRBV7-9
CDR3 length: 13
J gene: TRBJ2-1
D gene: .
clone size: .
CDR3 protein: ASSLARGWVNEQF

V gene: TRBV6-5
CDR3 length: 12
J gene: TRBJ2-1
D gene: .
clone size: .
CDR3 protein: ASSTSGSYNEQF

V gene: TRBV27
CDR3 length: 11
J gene: TRBJ1-1
D gene: TRBD1
clone size: .
CDR3 protein: ASRTGVNTEAF

V gene: TRBV2
CDR3 length: 13
J gene: TRBJ1-1
D gene: .
clone size: .
CDR3 protein: ASSLAGQLNTEAF

V gene: TRBV7-2
CDR3 length: 16
J gene: TRBJ2-4
D gene: TRBD2
clone size: once
CDR3 protein: ASSLAVTSGLAKNIQY

V gene: TRBV7-9
CDR3 length: 12
J gene: TRBJ2-5
D gene: .
clone size: .
CDR3 protein: ASSDSGGLGTQY

V gene: TRBV7-2
CDR3 length: 14
J gene: TRBJ2-2
D gene: .
clone size: .
CDR3 protein: ASSTSPRGGTGELF

V gene: TRBV7-2
CDR3 length: 13
J gene: TRBJ1-2
D gene: TRBD1
clone size: .
CDR3 protein: ASSRDRDLAYGYT

V gene: TRBV6-5
CDR3 length: 13
J gene: TRBJ2-1
D gene: .
clone size: .
CDR3 protein: ASSRGEIGYNEQF

V gene: TRBV11-2
CDR3 length: 12
J gene: TRBJ2-1
D gene: .
clone size: .
CDR3 protein: ASSRDFAYNEQF

V gene: TRBV11-2
CDR3 length: 16
J gene: TRBJ2-1
D gene: TRBD2
clone size: .
CDR3 protein: ASSRRSSGGLSYNEQF

V gene: TRBV4-3
CDR3 length: 13
J gene: TRBJ1-1
D gene: TRBD1
clone size: .
CDR3 protein: ASSQDQGGGTEAF

V gene: TRBV6-1
CDR3 length: 11
J gene: TRBJ1-1
D gene: .
clone size: .
CDR3 protein: ASSPEPLQAAF

V gene: TRBV6-1
CDR3 length: 11
J gene: TRBJ1-5
D gene: TRBD1
clone size: .
CDR3 protein: ASRRTGTDSEH

V gene: TRBV4-2
CDR3 length: 14
J gene: TRBJ1-2
D gene: .
clone size: .
CDR3 protein: ASSQEGYGGAWGYT

V gene: TRBV7-2
CDR3 length: 12
J gene: TRBJ2-7
D gene: TRBD2
clone size: .
CDR3 protein: ASCQSSGTYEQY

V gene: TRBV29-1
CDR3 length: 13
J gene: TRBJ1-4
D gene: .
clone size: .
CDR3 protein: SVVGPYTGNEKLF

V gene: TRBV6-5
CDR3 length: 11
J gene: TRBJ1-5
D gene: .
clone size: .
CDR3 protein: ASSFSGLQPQH

V gene: TRBV9
CDR3 length: 12
J gene: TRBJ2-5
D gene: .
clone size: few
CDR3 protein: ASSIRDGVGTQY

V gene: TRBV5-1
CDR3 length: 14
J gene: TRBJ2-1
D gene: TRBD1
clone size: .
CDR3 protein: ASSLAGTGAYNEQF

V gene: TRBV28
CDR3 length: 12
J gene: TRBJ2-7
D gene: .
clone size: .
CDR3 protein: ASSSWTEVGEQY

V gene: TRBV28
CDR3 length: 12
J gene: TRBJ1-4
D gene: .
clone size: .
CDR3 protein: ASSLPTNNEKLF

V gene: TRBV7-2
CDR3 length: 13
J gene: TRBJ2-7
D gene: TRBD2
clone size: .
CDR3 protein: ASSWTSGAAYEQY